This TCR beta chain was captured by sequencing in a study of cytomegalovirus exposure and HLA in healthy donors. Study-level findings and limits: Researchers catalogued about 160 TCR beta chains as cytomegalovirus-associated.

Libraries were prepared by immunoSEQ multiplex PCR; TCRdb keeps only in-frame clonotypes and omits some of them. The sample lists roughly 65,000 clones; around 92% were seen once. This clone was observed a few times. Its target is unknown. The CDR3 totals 13 residues. V was cut by 3 bases and J by 2 bases, with 8 bases left in between. Germline loops: CDR1 MNHEY, CDR2 SMNVEV (reference sequence). The sequencing sample was made of PBMCs. The origin of this receptor is a man between 18 and 29 years old in good health and CMV-seropositive. V usage is TRBV27 and J usage is TRBJ2-7; D might be TRBD2 (6 bases). CDR3 loop: CASSLRGTYEQYF. The CDR3 DNA reads as TGTGCCAGCAGTTTGCGGGGCACCTACGAGCAGTACTTC.